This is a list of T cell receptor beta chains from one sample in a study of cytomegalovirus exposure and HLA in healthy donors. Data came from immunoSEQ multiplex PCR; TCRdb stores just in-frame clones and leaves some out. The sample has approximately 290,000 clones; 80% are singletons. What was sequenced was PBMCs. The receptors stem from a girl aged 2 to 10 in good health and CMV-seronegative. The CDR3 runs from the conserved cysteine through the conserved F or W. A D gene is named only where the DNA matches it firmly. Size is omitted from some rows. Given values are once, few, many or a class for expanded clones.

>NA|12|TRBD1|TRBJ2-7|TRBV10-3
TGTGCCATCGCAGGGGGCCTTGTGGAGCAGTACTTC
CAIAGGLVEQYF
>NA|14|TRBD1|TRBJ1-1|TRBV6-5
TGTGCCAGCAGTCGGACAGGGCGCTTCAGCCATGCTTTCTTT
CASSRTGRFSHAFF
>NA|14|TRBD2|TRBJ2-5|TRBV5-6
TGTGCCAGCAGTCGTGGACTAGCGGTAGAGACCCAGTACTTC
CASSRGLAVETQYF
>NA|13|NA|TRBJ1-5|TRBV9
TGTGCCAGCAGCAAAGGGAGGGATCAGCCCCAGCATTTT
CASSKGRDQPQHF
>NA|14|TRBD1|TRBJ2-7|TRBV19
TGTGCCAGTAGTCCGTTGGACAGGGGGCACGAGCAGTACTTC
CASSPLDRGHEQYF
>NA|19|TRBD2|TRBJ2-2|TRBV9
TGTGCCAGCAGTGCCGGCATGACTAGCGGGGGGGCCTCGACCGGGGAGCTGTTTTTT
CASSAGMTSGGASTGELFF
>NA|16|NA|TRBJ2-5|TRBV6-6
TGTGCCAGCAGCCGACGGCCCAGGGGCCTTCAAGAGACCCAGTACTTC
CASSRRPRGLQETQYF
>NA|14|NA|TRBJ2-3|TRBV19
TGTGCCAGTAGTAGACAGGCTAGCACAGATACGCAGTATTTT
CASSRQASTDTQYF
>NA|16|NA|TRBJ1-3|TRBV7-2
TGTGCCAGCAGCCTCGGCGAGGTCAAGTTAGGAAACACCATATATTTT
CASSLGEVKLGNTIYF
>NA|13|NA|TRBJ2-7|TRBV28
TGTGCCAGCATGGAGGGTGGGTCCCACGAGCAGTACTTC
CASMEGGSHEQYF
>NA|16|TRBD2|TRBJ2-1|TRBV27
TGTGCCAGCAGTGAGCGGGGGGACCGCTCCTACAATGAGCAGTTCTTC
CASSERGDRSYNEQFF
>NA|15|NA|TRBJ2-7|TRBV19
TGTGCCAGTAGTATTAGCGGAGTAGCCTCCTACGAGCAGTACTTC
CASSISGVASYEQYF
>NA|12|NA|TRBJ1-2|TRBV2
TGTGCCAGCTCTAGGATAACCTATGGCTACACCTTC
CASSRITYGYTF
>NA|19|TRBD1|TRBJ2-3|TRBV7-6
TGTGCCAGCAGCCAGGACAGGGGGCTTAGATTTGGGGACACAGATACGCAGTATTTT
CASSQDRGLRFGDTDTQYF
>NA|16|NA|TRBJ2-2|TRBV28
TGTGCCAGCAGTTTGACGGGGGGCCGGGACACCGGGGAGCTGTTTTTT
CASSLTGGRDTGELFF
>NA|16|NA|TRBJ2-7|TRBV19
TGTGCCAGTAGTATGGAGCTGGGTGTCCTAACCGACGAGCAGTACTTC
CASSMELGVLTDEQYF
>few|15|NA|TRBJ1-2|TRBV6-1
TGTGCCAGCAGGGCCAGGGGAGTTGCTAACTATGGCTACACCTTC
CASRARGVANYGYTF
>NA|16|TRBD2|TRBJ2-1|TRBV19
TGTGCCAGTAGTGGGGGGGTGGGGAGGTCCTACAATGAGCAGTTCTTC
CASSGGVGRSYNEQFF
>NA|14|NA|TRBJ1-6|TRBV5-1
TGCGCCAGCAGCTTGGGGCAGTATAATTCACCCCTCCACTTT
CASSLGQYNSPLHF
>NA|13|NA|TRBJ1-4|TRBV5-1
TGCGCCAGCAGCTTAACAGGGACCGAAAAACTGTTTTTT
CASSLTGTEKLFF
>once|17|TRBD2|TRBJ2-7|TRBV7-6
TGTGCCAGCAGCCAAAGCGGGAGGGCCAGTCTTTTCCACGAGCAGTACTTC
CASSQSGRASLFHEQYF
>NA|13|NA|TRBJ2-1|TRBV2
TGTGCCAGCAGTGATGACAACTACAATGAGCAGTTCTTC
CASSDDNYNEQFF
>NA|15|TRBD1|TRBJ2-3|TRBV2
TGTGCCAGCAGCCTCGAGTCGACAGGGACCGATACGCAGTATTTT
CASSLESTGTDTQYF
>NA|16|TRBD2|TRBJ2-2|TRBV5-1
TGCGCCAGCAGCTTGGAGACGGGAGGGCCGCCCGGGGAGCTGTTTTTT
CASSLETGGPPGELFF
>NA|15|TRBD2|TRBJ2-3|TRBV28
TGTGCCAGCAGTTCGGGACTAGCGGAGACAGATACGCAGTATTTT
CASSSGLAETDTQYF
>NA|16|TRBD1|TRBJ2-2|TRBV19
TGTGCCAGTAGGAGATCTGGGACAGGGAACACCGGGGAGCTGTTTTTT
CASRRSGTGNTGELFF
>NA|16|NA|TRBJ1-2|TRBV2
TGTGCCAGCAGTGAAACAAGACAGGCCCCTGTCTATGGCTACACCTTC
CASSETRQAPVYGYTF
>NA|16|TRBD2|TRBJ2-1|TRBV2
TGTGCCAGCAGTGAAATTAGCGGGAGCTCCTACAATGAGCAGTTCTTC
CASSEISGSSYNEQFF
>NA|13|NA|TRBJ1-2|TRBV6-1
TGTGCCAGCAGTGAAACAGGACTATATGGCTACACCTTC
CASSETGLYGYTF